These T cell receptor beta chains were read from a single sample in a study of molecular identifiers for immune sequencing clone quantification. One entry per CDR3 protein results from TCRdb running MiXCR on the PCR reads. Of nearly 650,000 distinct CDR3 sequences detected, 25% appear once; the ten largest clones hold about 0.81%. Material: naive CD8+ T cells from blood, with Jurkat cell RNA spiked in. The source is a human donor in good health. Some libraries in this study had Jurkat cell RNA spiked in. Both conserved end residues are part of each CDR3. The D gene is left open where the match is weak. Only some rows state a clone size, as once, few, many or a class for expanded clones.

d_call,v_call,j_call,clone_size,cdr3_length,cdr3_aa,cdr3_nt
TRBD2,TRBV15,TRBJ2-7,-,17,CATSSAPGLAGVNEQYF,TGTGCCACCAGCAGTGCACCGGGACTAGCGGGAGTCAACGAGCAGTACTTC
-,TRBV28,TRBJ2-1,once,11,CASRDQGEQFF,TGTGCCAGCAGGGACCAGGGAGAGCAGTTCTTC
-,TRBV11-3,TRBJ2-3,-,16,CASSLDRTASPETQYF,TGCGCCAGCAGCTTAGACCGGACGGCCAGCCCAGAAACGCAGTATTTT
-,TRBV4-3,TRBJ1-5,-,16,CASSQDWRDLNQPQHF,TGCGCCAGCAGCCAAGATTGGAGGGATCTGAATCAGCCCCAGCATTTT
-,TRBV2,TRBJ2-7,many,13,CASEGPRSYEQYF,TGTGCCAGCGAGGGACCGCGCTCCTACGAGCAGTACTTC
-,TRBV4-1,TRBJ2-7,-,16,CASSRTGTPGIYEQYF,TGCGCCAGCAGCCGAACCGGGACTCCGGGTATCTACGAGCAGTACTTC
-,TRBV20-1,TRBJ2-3,-,17,CSARDPGDIGGADTQYF,TGCAGTGCTAGAGATCCGGGGGACATAGGAGGGGCAGATACGCAGTATTTT
TRBD2,TRBV5-6,TRBJ2-7,-,16,CASSSLTSGRAGEQHF,TGTGCCAGCAGCTCGTTGACTAGCGGGAGGGCAGGCGAGCAGCACTTC
TRBD1,TRBV7-9,TRBJ2-2,few,18,CASSHTGTGATRPGELFF,TGTGCCAGCAGCCATACCGGGACAGGGGCGACGAGGCCCGGGGAGCTGTTTTTT
TRBD2,TRBV11-2,TRBJ2-3,many,15,CASSLGAGGADTQYF,TGTGCCAGCAGCTTAGGAGCGGGGGGGGCAGATACGCAGTATTTT
TRBD2,TRBV19,TRBJ2-1,-,18,CASSIYAGGLTSYNEQFF,TGTGCCAGTAGTATATACGCGGGGGGCCTAACTTCCTACAATGAGCAGTTCTTC
-,TRBV6-5,TRBJ2-2,-,15,CASSYSMRSGGELFF,TGTGCCAGCAGTTACTCGATGCGGTCCGGCGGGGAGCTGTTTTTT
TRBD2,TRBV20-1,TRBJ2-3,few,18,CSAHPGPSGGADTDTQYF,TGCAGTGCCCACCCCGGCCCTAGCGGGGGGGCTGACACAGATACGCAGTATTTT
-,TRBV15,TRBJ1-6,many,15,CATSRDLGLSSPLHF,TGTGCCACCAGCAGAGATCTGGGGTTGAGTTCACCCCTCCACTTT
TRBD1,TRBV18,TRBJ1-1,-,14,CASSPPGTGREAFF,TGTGCCAGCTCACCACCGGGGACAGGAAGGGAAGCTTTCTTT
TRBD1,TRBV6-2/TRBV6-3,TRBJ2-5,-,15,CACSKDRGGQETQYF,TGTGCCTGCAGTAAGGACAGGGGCGGACAAGAGACCCAGTACTTC
-,TRBV29-1,TRBJ2-7,-,13,CSVLTGLTYEQYF,TGCAGCGTCCTGACAGGCCTAACCTACGAGCAGTACTTC
-,TRBV11-2,TRBJ1-1,-,14,CASNLGAVNTEAFF,TGTGCCAGCAACTTAGGAGCTGTGAACACTGAAGCTTTCTTT
-,TRBV29-1,TRBJ2-1,many,12,CSGGVYHNEQFF,TGCAGTGGCGGGGTCTACCACAATGAGCAGTTCTTC
-,TRBV28,TRBJ1-5,many,14,CASSLLAGNQPQHF,TGTGCCAGCAGTTTATTGGCGGGGAATCAGCCCCAGCATTTT
TRBD1,TRBV28,TRBJ2-5,many,16,CASSGAGTGPRETQYF,TGTGCCAGCAGTGGAGCCGGGACAGGGCCTAGGGAGACCCAGTACTTC
TRBD2,TRBV7-6,TRBJ2-3,many,19,CASSLDILASGRYSDTQYF,TGTGCCAGCAGCTTAGATATCTTGGCTAGCGGGAGATATTCAGATACGCAGTATTTT
-,TRBV12-3/TRBV12-4,TRBJ2-5,-,16,CASSASPGRHQETQYF,TGTGCCAGCAGTGCTTCCCCGGGACGGCATCAAGAGACCCAGTACTTC
-,TRBV20-1,TRBJ2-5,-,15,CSASGGTGVEETQYF,TGCAGTGCTAGCGGGGGTACAGGGGTGGAAGAGACCCAGTACTTC
-,TRBV7-9,TRBJ1-2,few,16,CASSYTGRGGNYGYTF,TGTGCCAGCAGCTACACAGGGCGGGGGGGGAACTATGGCTACACCTTC
-,TRBV2,TRBJ1-4,-,13,CASVSEGTPELSF,TGTGCCAGCGTTAGCGAGGGGACACCGGAACTGTCCTTT
-,TRBV7-9,TRBJ1-3,-,15,CASRTQGFSGNTIYF,TGTGCCAGCAGAACACAGGGATTCTCTGGAAACACCATATATTTT
-,TRBV7-9,TRBJ2-7,many,13,CASSNSGGPEQYF,TGTGCCAGCAGCAACAGCGGTGGGCCCGAGCAGTACTTC
-,TRBV18,TRBJ2-3,-,12,CASSDNGDTQYF,TGTGCCAGCTCAGACAATGGGGATACGCAGTATTTT
-,TRBV7-9,TRBJ2-2,few,15,CASSSRDANTGELFF,TGTGCCAGCAGCTCCCGGGACGCCAACACCGGGGAGCTGTTTTTT
-,TRBV20-1,TRBJ1-1,many,13,CSARPVENTEAFF,TGCAGTGCTAGGCCTGTGGAAAACACTGAAGCTTTCTTT
-,TRBV4-3,TRBJ1-5,many,16,CASSQDLRNSNQPQHF,TGCGCCAGCAGCCAAGATCTCAGAAATAGCAATCAGCCCCAGCATTTT
-,TRBV7-6,TRBJ2-7,-,21,CASSFNVGPTGLKTYSYEQYF,TGTGCCAGCAGCTTCAACGTAGGACCAACAGGGCTAAAAACATACTCCTACGAGCAGTACTTC
-,TRBV6-2/TRBV6-3,TRBJ1-1,many,16,CASSYPPWQKNTEAFF,TGTGCCAGCAGTTACCCCCCGTGGCAGAAGAACACTGAAGCTTTCTTT
TRBD2,TRBV12-3/TRBV12-4,TRBJ2-1,-,16,CASSLDLRGVYNEQFF,TGTGCCAGCAGTTTAGATCTGCGGGGGGTCTACAATGAGCAGTTCTTC
-,TRBV7-9,TRBJ2-3,-,17,CASSPLTVRASTDTQYF,TGTGCCAGCAGCCCCTTGACAGTTAGGGCCAGCACAGATACGCAGTATTTT
TRBD1,TRBV27,TRBJ2-7,-,13,CASGAQGAFERYF,TGTGCCAGCGGAGCACAGGGGGCGTTCGAGCGGTACTTC
-,TRBV4-1,TRBJ2-2,many,14,CASSVQDYTGELFF,TGCGCCAGCAGCGTACAGGACTACACCGGGGAGCTGTTTTTT
TRBD1,TRBV28,TRBJ2-3,-,17,CAKSSTGGPRGTDTQYF,TGTGCCAAGTCCTCGACAGGGGGCCCCCGTGGCACAGATACGCAGTATTTT
-,TRBV20-1,TRBJ1-1,-,14,CSARPLRENTEAFF,TGCAGTGCTAGGCCCCTACGGGAAAACACTGAAGCTTTCTTT
-,TRBV30,TRBJ2-1,-,15,CAWSPTVSSYNEQFF,TGTGCCTGGAGTCCTACCGTAAGCTCCTACAATGAGCAGTTCTTC
TRBD2,TRBV18,TRBJ2-7,few,15,CASSLLAGEDYEQYF,TGTGCCAGCTCACTTCTAGCGGGAGAAGATTACGAGCAGTACTTC
TRBD1,TRBV30,TRBJ1-1,-,19,CAWSAPGWDRGFVETEAFF,TGTGCCTGGAGTGCCCCTGGATGGGACAGGGGTTTTGTGGAGACTGAAGCTTTCTTT